This T cell receptor beta chain was recorded in a study of cytomegalovirus exposure and HLA in healthy donors. About the research overall: HLA-typed donors were the source of roughly 80 million unique TCRs held in an early data release.

This clone was recorded a few times. The donors were healthy bone marrow donors. The PCR employed 60 Vbeta primers together with 13 Jbeta primers. Some clones are missing from TCRdb's copy, which holds only in-frame ones; the method was immunoSEQ multiplex PCR. The data contain fewer than 85,000 clones, more than 60% of them seen just once; the ten biggest clones take up 5.5% to 7%. Sequencing used PBMCs. This TCR came from a male donor in good health and CMV-seropositive.

Here the CDR3 DNA reads TGCGCCAGCAGCCAAGGTGGGACATCTAACACTGAAGCTTTCTTT. Encoded protein: CASSQGGTSNTEAFF. The genes are TRBV4-3 and TRBJ1-1, with a weak D call TRBD1 (6 bases). Germline CDR1 is LGHNA and CDR2 is YSLEER. Trimming shortened V by 1 base and J by 2 bases, and 11 bases separated the two germline ends. CDR3 length: 15 amino acids.